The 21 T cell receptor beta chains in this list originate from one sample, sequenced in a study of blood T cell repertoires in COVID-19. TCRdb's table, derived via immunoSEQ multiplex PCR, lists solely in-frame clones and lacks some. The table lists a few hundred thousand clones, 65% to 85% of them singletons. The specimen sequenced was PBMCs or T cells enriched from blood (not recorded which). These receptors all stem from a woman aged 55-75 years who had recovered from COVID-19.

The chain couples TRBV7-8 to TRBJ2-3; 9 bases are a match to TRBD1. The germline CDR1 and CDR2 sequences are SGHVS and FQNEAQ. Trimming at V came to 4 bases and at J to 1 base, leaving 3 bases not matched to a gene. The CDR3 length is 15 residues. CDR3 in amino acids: CASSSRQGGTDTQYF. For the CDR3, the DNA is TGTGCCAGCAGCTCCCGACAGGGGGGCACAGATACGCAGTATTTT.

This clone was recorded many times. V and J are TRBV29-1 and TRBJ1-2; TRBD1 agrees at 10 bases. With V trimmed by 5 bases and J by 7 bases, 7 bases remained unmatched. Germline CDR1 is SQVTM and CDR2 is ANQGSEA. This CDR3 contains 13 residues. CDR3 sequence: CSVSGTGAVGYTF. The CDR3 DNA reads TGCAGCGTTTCCGGGACAGGGGCAGTTGGCTACACCTTC.

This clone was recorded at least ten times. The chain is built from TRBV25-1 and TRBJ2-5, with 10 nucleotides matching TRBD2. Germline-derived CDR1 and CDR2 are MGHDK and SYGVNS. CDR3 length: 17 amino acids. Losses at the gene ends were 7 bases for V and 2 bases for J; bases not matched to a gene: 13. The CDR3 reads CASTLGRTSGQQETQYF. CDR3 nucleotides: TGTGCCAGCACCTTAGGCAGGACTAGCGGACAACAAGAGACCCAGTACTTC.

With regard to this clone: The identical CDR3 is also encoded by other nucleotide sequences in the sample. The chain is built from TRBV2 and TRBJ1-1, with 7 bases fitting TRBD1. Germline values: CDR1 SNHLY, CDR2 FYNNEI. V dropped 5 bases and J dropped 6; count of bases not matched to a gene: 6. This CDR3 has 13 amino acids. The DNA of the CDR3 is TGTGCCAGCAGTCCGACAGGGAATGCTGAAGCTTTCTTT. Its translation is CASSPTGNAEAFF. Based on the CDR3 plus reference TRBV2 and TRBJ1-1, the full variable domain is EPEVTQTPSHQVTQMGQEVILRCVPISNHLYFYWYRQILGQKVEFLVSFYNNEISEKSEIFDDQFSVERPDGSNFTLKIRSTKLEDSAMYFCASSPTGNAEAFFGQGTRLTVV.

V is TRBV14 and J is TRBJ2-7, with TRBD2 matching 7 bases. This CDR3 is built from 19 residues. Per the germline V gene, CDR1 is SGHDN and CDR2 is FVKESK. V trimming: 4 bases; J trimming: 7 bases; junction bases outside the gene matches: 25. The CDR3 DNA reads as TGTGCCAGCAGCCCTAATCCGGGACTAAACCCGTCGAGAACTAAGGAGCAGTACTTC. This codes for CASSPNPGLNPSRTKEQYF.

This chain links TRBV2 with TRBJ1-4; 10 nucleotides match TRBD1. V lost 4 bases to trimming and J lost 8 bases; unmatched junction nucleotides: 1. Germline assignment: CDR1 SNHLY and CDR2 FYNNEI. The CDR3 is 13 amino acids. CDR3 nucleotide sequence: TGTGCCAGCAGTGGACAGGGGGCCGAAAAACTGTTTTTT. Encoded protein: CASSGQGAEKLFF. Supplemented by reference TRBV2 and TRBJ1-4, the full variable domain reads EPEVTQTPSHQVTQMGQEVILRCVPISNHLYFYWYRQILGQKVEFLVSFYNNEISEKSEIFDDQFSVERPDGSNFTLKIRSTKLEDSAMYFCASSGQGAEKLFFGSGTQLSVL.

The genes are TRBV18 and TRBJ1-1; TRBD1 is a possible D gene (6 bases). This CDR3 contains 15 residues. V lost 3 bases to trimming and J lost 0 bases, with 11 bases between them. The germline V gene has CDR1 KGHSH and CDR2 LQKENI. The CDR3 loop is CASSPRTDLNTEAFF. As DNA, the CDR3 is TGTGCCAGCTCACCTAGGACAGACCTGAACACTGAAGCTTTCTTT.

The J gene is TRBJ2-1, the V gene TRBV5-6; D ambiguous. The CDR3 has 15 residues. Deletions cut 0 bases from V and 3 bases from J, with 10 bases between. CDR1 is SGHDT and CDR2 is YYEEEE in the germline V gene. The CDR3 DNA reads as TGTGCCAGCAGCTTGGGCCTAGTCAACTACAATGAGCAGTTCTTC. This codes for CASSLGLVNYNEQFF. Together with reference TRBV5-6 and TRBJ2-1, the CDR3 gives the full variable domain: DAGVTQSPTHLIKTRGQQVTLRCSPKSGHDTVSWYQQALGQGPQFIFQYYEEEERQRGNFPDRFSGHQFPNYSSELNVNALLLGDSALYLCASSLGLVNYNEQFFGPGTRLTVL.

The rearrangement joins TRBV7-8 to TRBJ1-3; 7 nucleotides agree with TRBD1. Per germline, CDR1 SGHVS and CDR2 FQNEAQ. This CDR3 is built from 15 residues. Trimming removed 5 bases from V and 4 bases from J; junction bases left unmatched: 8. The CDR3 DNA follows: TGTGCCAGCAGCGGAAAATTGGACAGGGGAAACACCATATATTTT. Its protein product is CASSGKLDRGNTIYF.

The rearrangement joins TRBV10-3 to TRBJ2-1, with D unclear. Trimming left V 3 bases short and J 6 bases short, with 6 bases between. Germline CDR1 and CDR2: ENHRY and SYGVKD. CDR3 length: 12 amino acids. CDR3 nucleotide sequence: TGTGCCATCAGTGACAAGAGCAATGAGCAGTTCTTC. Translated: CAISDKSNEQFF.

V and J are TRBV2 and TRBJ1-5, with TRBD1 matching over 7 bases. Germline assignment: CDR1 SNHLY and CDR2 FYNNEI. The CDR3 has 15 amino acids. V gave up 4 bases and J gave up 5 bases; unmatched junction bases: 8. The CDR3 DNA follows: TGTGCCAGCAGTGGATCAGGGGGAAGGGATCAGCCCCAGCATTTT. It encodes CASSGSGGRDQPQHF.

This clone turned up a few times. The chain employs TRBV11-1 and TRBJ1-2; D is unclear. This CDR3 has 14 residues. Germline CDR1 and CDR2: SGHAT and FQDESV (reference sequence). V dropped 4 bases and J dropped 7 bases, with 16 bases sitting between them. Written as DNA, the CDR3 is TGTGCCAGCAGCTCCCTCCCGACGGGAGTTGGCTACACCTTC. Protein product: CASSSLPTGVGYTF.

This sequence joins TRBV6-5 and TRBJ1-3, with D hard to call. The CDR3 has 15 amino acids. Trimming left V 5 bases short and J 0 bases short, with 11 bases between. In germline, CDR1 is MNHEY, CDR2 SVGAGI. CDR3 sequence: CASSRVSFSGNTIYF. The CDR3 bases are TGTGCCAGCAGTCGGGTCTCCTTCTCTGGAAACACCATATATTTT.

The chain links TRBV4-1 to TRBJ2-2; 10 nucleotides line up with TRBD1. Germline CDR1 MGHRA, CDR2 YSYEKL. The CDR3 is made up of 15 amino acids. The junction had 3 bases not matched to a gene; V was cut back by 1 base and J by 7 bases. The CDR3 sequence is CASSQVGQGIGELFF. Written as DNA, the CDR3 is TGCGCCAGCAGCCAAGTGGGACAGGGGATCGGGGAGCTGTTTTTT.

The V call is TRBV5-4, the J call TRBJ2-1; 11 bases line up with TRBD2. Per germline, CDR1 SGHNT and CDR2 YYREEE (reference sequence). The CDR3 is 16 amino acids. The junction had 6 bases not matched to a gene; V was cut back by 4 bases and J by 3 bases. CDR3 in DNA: TGTGCCAGCAGCGATTTACTAGCGGGAGACTACAATGAGCAGTTCTTC. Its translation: CASSDLLAGDYNEQFF.

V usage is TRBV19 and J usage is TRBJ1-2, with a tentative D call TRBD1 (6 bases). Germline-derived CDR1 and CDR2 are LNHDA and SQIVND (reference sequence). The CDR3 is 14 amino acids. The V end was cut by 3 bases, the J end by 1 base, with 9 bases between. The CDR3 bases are TGTGCCAGTAGTATCCCACAGGGTAACTATGGCTACACCTTC. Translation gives CASSIPQGNYGYTF.

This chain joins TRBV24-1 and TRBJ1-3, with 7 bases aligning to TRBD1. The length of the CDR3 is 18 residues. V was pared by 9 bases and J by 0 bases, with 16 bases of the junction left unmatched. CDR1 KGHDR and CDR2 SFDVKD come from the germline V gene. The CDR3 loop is CATETEQGGPSSGNTIYF. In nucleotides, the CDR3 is TGTGCCACCGAAACTGAGCAGGGGGGCCCAAGCTCTGGAAACACCATATATTTT.

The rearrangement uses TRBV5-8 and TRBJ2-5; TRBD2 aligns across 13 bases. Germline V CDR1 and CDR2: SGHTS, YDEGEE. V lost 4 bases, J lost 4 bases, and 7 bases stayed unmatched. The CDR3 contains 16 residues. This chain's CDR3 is CASSVTSGGALETQYF. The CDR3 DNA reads TGTGCCAGCAGCGTTACTAGCGGGGGGGCCTTAGAGACCCAGTACTTC.

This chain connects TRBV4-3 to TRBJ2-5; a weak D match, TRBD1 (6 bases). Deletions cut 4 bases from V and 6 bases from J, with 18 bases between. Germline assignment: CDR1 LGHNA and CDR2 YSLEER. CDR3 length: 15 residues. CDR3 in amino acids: CASSRLFGWGQTQYF. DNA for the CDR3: TGCGCCAGCAGCCGCTTGTTTGGGTGGGGGCAGACCCAGTACTTC.

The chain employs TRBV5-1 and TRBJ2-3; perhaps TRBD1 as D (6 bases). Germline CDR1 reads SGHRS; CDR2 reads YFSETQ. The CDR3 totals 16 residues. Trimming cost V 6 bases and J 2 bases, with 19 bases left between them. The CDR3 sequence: CASTQGWATDTDTQYF. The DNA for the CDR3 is TGCGCCAGCACCCAGGGGTGGGCCACAGACACAGATACGCAGTATTTT.

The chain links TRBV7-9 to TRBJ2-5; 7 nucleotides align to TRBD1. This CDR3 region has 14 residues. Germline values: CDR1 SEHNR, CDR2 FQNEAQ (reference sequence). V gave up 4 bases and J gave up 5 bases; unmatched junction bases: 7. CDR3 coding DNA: TGTGCCAGCAGCTCCAGAGGGGGCGTTGAGACCCAGTACTTC. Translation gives CASSSRGGVETQYF.